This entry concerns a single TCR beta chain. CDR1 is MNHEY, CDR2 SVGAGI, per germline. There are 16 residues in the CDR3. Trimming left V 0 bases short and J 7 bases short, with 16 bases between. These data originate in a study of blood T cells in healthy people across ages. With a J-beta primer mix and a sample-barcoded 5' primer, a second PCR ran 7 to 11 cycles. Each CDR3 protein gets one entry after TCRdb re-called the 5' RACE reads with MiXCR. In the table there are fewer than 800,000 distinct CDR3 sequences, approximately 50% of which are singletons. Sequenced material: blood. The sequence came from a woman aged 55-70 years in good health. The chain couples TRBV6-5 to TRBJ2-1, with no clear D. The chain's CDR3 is CASSYSGSLMGNEQFF. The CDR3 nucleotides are TGTGCCAGCAGTTACTCGGGATCTCTCATGGGGAATGAGCAGTTCTTC.